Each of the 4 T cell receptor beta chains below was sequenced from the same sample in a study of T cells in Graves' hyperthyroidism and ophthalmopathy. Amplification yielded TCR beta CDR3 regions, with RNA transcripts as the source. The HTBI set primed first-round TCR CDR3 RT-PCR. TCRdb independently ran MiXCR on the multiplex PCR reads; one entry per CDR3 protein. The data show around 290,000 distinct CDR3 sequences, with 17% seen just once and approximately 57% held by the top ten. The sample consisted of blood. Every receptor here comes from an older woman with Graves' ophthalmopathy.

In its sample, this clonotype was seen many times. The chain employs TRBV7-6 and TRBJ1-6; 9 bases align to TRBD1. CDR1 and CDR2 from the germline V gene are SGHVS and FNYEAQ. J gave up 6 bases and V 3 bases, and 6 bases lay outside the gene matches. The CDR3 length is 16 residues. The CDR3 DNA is TGTGCCAGCAGCTTGGAAAGGGACAGGGTTAATTCACCCCTCCACTTT. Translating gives CASSLERDRVNSPLHF.

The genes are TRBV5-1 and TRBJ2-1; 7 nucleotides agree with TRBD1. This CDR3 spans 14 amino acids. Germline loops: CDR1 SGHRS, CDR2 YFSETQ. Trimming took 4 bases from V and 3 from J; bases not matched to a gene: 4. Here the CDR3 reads CASSVRDSYNEQFF. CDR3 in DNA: TGCGCCAGCAGCGTCCGGGACAGCTACAATGAGCAGTTCTTC.

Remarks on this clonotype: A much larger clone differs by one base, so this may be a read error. The CDR3 bases are TGTGCCAGCAGCTCATCTTGGGCCAGCTCCTACGAGCAGTTCTTC. Its translation is CASSSSWASSYEQFF. V usage is TRBV6-1 and J usage is TRBJ2-7, with D uncertain. The J call may not be correct, given that the DNA end is closer to TRBJ2-1. The CDR3 covers 15 residues. The germline V gene encodes CDR1 MNHNS and CDR2 SASEGT.

CDR3 sequence reads: CASSLQTGLNTEAFF. Here the CDR3 DNA reads TGCGCCAGCAGCTTACAGACAGGGCTCAACACTGAAGCTTTCTTT. This sequence joins TRBV5-1 and TRBJ1-1; 7 bases agree with TRBD1. The CDR3 spans 15 residues. Germline V gives CDR1 SGHRS, CDR2 YFSETQ. V was pared by 2 bases and J by 2 bases, with 6 bases of the junction left unmatched.